In this sample, the clone carrying this TCR beta chain turned up a few times. Its antigen is currently unknown. The data derive from a study of response to subunit inactivated influenza vaccine. TCRdb re-called the RT-PCR reads with MiXCR, one entry per CDR3 protein. Among 550,000 to 650,000 distinct CDR3 sequences listed, approximately 12% were seen once. This CDR3 has 16 residues. V dropped 0 bases and J dropped 4; count of bases not matched to a gene: 5. Germline CDR1 DFQATT, CDR2 SNEGSKA (reference sequence). Whole-study results and caveats: Researchers suggested that each seasonal influenza vaccination recruits few new T cells.

This TCR was recovered from a man aged 45-65 years who received an inactivated influenza vaccine. Source: PBMCs from blood, taken on the day of vaccination. This chain connects TRBV20-1 to TRBJ2-5; 13 nucleotides match TRBD2. CDR3 DNA: TGCAGTGCTAGAGACGGACTAGCGGGAGACGGAGAGACCCAGTACTTC. Translating it yields CSARDGLAGDGETQYF.